This T cell receptor (beta chain) was obtained from a study of blood T cell repertoires in COVID-19 (dated by TCRdb to the early 2020s). General notes on the study: The collaborator samples originated in the United States, Italy and Spain and spanned the acute and convalescent phases of COVID-19. The prospective study material was composed of cDNA or gDNA derived from T cells, B-cell-depleted T cells, or PBMCs. Subjects who had been exposed to COVID-19, were actively infected with it, or had recovered from it provided the deeply sampled blood TCRbeta repertoires that made up the dataset. The repertoires were released in a freely available public database meant as a resource for research on the immune response to SARS-CoV-2. The samples were drawn from the first 160 participants of the ongoing ImmuneRACE study and from 1,254 subjects provided by 6 global collaborators. Sample metadata almost always included a de-identified subject ID, COVID-19 status, age in years and sex. Where available, HLA class I and class II types were obtained from metadata supplied by the sample provider rather than from assay-based typing.

The immunoSEQ Assay, a bias-controlled multiplex PCR, was used to amplify TCRbeta CDR3 regions from genomic DNA. The source study handled its data this way. Nucleated cell counts per sample were estimated from amplification of reference gene primers within the assay. Sequence reads were collapsed and filtered to measure the absolute abundance of every unique TCRbeta CDR3 rearrangement. For each sample, productive Simpson clonality was calculated as the square root of Simpson's diversity index across productive rearrangements. Not all clones reach the TCRdb copy of this immuneACCESS table, which keeps in-frame sequences only. Checked studies attribute under half of the gap to unresolved V genes and leave the rest unexplained. V and J calls and clone size are given by that table; D and trimming were obtained from the DNA. The sample table contains about 120,000 clones; only one count was recorded for 70% to 90% of them. The ten largest clonotypes hold 2% to 2.5% of the sample.

What the work shows at the level of the full study, not this receptor alone: How much clinical and demographic metadata was included differed by source and by participant, and the metadata was provided uncurated.

Concerning this clone itself: What this receptor recognizes is not known. The record has no base qualities; no much larger clone is one base away.

The CDR3 goes from the cysteine to the phenylalanine over 20 residues. The read is trimmed to its CDR3 DNA, 60 bases read in frame from base 1. V lost 1 base and J lost 4 bases, and the count of bases not matched to a germline gene is 16. Taken from the germline V gene (reference sequence), the CDR1 and CDR2 loops are LNHDA and SQIVND. Each collaborating institution followed its own protocols to collect whole blood in K2EDTA tubes. For TCRbeta analysis, collaborators shipped samples in one of three forms: frozen whole blood, isolated PBMCs, or DNA extracted from either of those sample types. The chain joins TRBV19 to TRBJ2-1; TRBD2 matches 10 bases in the middle. The clonotype originates from a man between 25 and 39 years old with acute or convalescent COVID-19. Material for sequencing was peripheral blood. Here is the DNA: TGTGCCAGTAGTATAGTCCGGGATAGGCAGCGGGGGGGCAAGTACAATGAGCAGTTCTTC. Its translation reads: CASSIVRDRQRGGKYNEQFF.